What follows are 20 T cell receptor beta chains derived from one specimen sequenced in a study of blood T cell repertoires in COVID-19. Libraries were prepared by immunoSEQ multiplex PCR; TCRdb keeps only in-frame clonotypes and omits some of them. The sample includes around 150,000 clones, roughly 80% of them seen just once. The sequencing input was peripheral blood. The receptor source for this set is a man in his fifties or sixties with acute or convalescent COVID-19.

J is TRBJ1-4 and V is TRBV5-1; the match to TRBD1 covers 9 bases. Losses at the gene ends were 5 bases for V and 3 bases for J; bases not matched to a gene: 8. The CDR3 loop spans 16 amino acids. CDR1 and CDR2 (germline): SGHRS, YFSETQ. The CDR3 region has the DNA TGCGCCAGCAGGGCTACAGGGGGCATAGCTAATGAAAAACTGTTTTTT. This sequence encodes CASRATGGIANEKLFF.

This clone was seen once. This chain links TRBV19 with TRBJ1-2; 11 nucleotides agree with TRBD1. Germline lookup yields CDR1 LNHDA and CDR2 SQIVND (reference sequence). CDR3 length: 14 amino acids. The V gene end was trimmed by 5 bases and the J gene end by 7 bases; junction bases not matched to a gene: 6. DNA for the CDR3: TGTGCCAGTAGTCTTGGACAGGGGGCTGCTGGCTACACCTTC. This sequence encodes CASSLGQGAAGYTF.

This clone appeared a few times. This chain links TRBV24-1 with TRBJ2-1; TRBD1 matches 12 bases. J lost 7 bases, V lost 3 bases, and 9 bases had no gene match. Germline values: CDR1 KGHDR, CDR2 SFDVKD. This CDR3 region has 17 residues. The DNA of the CDR3 is TGTGCCACCAGTGATACCCTAGGGACAGGGGGCAGGAATGAGCAGTTCTTC. Amino acids: CATSDTLGTGGRNEQFF.

This clone was seen only once. The chain has TRBV25-1 and TRBJ2-7; TRBD1 matches 7 bases. From germline, CDR1 is MGHDK and CDR2 SYGVNS. The CDR3 consists of 13 residues. V trimming: 6 bases; J trimming: 6 bases; junction bases outside the gene matches: 8. CDR3 nucleotides: TGTGCCAGCAGGGCAACAGGGGTCGGCGAGCAGTACTTC. The encoded protein is CASRATGVGEQYF.

The chain employs TRBV7-8 and TRBJ2-7; D remains unclear. In germline, CDR1 is SGHVS, CDR2 FQNEAQ. CDR3 length: 15 residues. The V end was cut by 5 bases, the J end by 0 bases, with 14 bases between. DNA of the CDR3: TGTGCCAGCAGCCCCCGTTTGACTTTCTCCTACGAGCAGTACTTC. Encoded protein: CASSPRLTFSYEQYF.

The rearrangement joins TRBV11-2 to TRBJ1-4; possibly TRBD1 for D (5 bases). Per germline, CDR1 SGHAT and CDR2 FQNNGV. The CDR3 is made up of 15 amino acids. V was trimmed by 1 base and J by 7 bases, leaving 13 bases between them. The CDR3 loop reads CASSLGGGFIEKLFF. The CDR3 DNA reads as TGTGCCAGCAGCTTAGGCGGGGGGTTTATTGAAAAACTGTTTTTT.

V gene TRBV5-6 combines with J gene TRBJ1-6; TRBD1 might be the D (6 bases). V lost 5 bases to trimming and J lost 5 bases, with 11 bases between them. The CDR3 has 14 residues. Per germline, CDR1 SGHDT and CDR2 YYEEEE. The CDR3 region has the DNA TGTGCCAGCAGGCAAACAGGGAATAATTCACCCCTCCACTTT. It codes for CASRQTGNNSPLHF.

This clone appeared a few times. This sample also contains other DNA sequences that code for the same CDR3. This rearrangement joins TRBV18 to TRBJ1-6, with TRBD1 as a possible D gene (6 bases). This CDR3 is 14 amino acids long. With 6 bases removed from V and 10 bases from J, the gap between germline ends came to 16 bases. CDR1 is KGHSH and CDR2 is LQKENI in the germline V gene. The CDR3 DNA follows: TGTGCCAGCTCTCCATCAGGGGAAAGATCACCCCTCCACTTT. Translated: CASSPSGERSPLHF. The full variable domain, completed using reference TRBV18 and TRBJ1-6, is NAGVMQNPRHLVRRRGQEARLRCSPMKGHSHVYWYRQLPEEGLKFMVYLQKENIIDESGMPKERFSAEFPKEGPSILRIQQVVRGDSAAYFCASSPSGERSPLHFGNGTRLTVT.

V usage is TRBV4-3 and J usage is TRBJ2-3; 7 nucleotides align to TRBD1. V trimming: 1 base; J trimming: 2 bases; junction bases outside the gene matches: 6. The CDR3 sequence is 16 residues long. Per germline, CDR1 LGHNA and CDR2 YSLEER. CDR3 DNA sequence: TGCGCCAGCAGCCAAGGGGACAGATTTAACACAGATACGCAGTATTTT. This encodes CASSQGDRFNTDTQYF.

The chain links TRBV19 to TRBJ2-7; 10 positions agree with TRBD1. The length of the CDR3 is 15 residues. Germline V gives CDR1 LNHDA, CDR2 SQIVND (reference sequence). The V segment lost 6 bases and the J segment 2 bases; nucleotides outside the gene matches: 7. CDR3 DNA: TGTGCCAGTAGCTTCGGGACAGGGGAGACCTACGAGCAGTACTTC. It is translated as CASSFGTGETYEQYF.

The chain uses TRBV6-8 and TRBJ2-5, with 7 bases fitting TRBD2. CDR3 length equals 14 residues. Germline V gene sequence: CDR1 MNHGY, CDR2 SAAAGT. With 11 bases clipped from V and 1 base from J, the junction kept 10 bases outside the gene matches. This CDR3 is CAQRGGVVQETQYF. The CDR3 nucleotides are TGTGCCCAGCGGGGCGGGGTTGTCCAAGAGACCCAGTACTTC.

With respect to this clone: Other DNA sequences in this specimen translate into the identical CDR3. This chain uses TRBV11-3 with TRBJ2-1; 8 bases fit TRBD1. V gave up 5 bases and J gave up 0 bases; unmatched junction bases: 3. Germline CDR1 and CDR2: SGHNT and YENEEA. The CDR3 consists of 15 residues. For the CDR3, the DNA is TGTGCCAGCAGCCCGGGGACAGGCTCCTACAATGAGCAGTTCTTC. This encodes CASSPGTGSYNEQFF.

The chain couples TRBV9 to TRBJ1-1; 9 positions match TRBD1. The CDR3 runs 19 residues. Germline loops: CDR1 SGDLS, CDR2 YYNGEE. The V gene end was trimmed by 4 bases and the J gene end by 3 bases; junction bases not matched to a gene: 19. The CDR3 DNA is TGTGCCAGCAGCCCTAAAAGAACAGGGGGCCAAATAGGGGACACTGAAGCTTTCTTT. Its protein product is CASSPKRTGGQIGDTEAFF.

The chain has TRBV6-2 or TRBV6-3 and TRBJ2-1, with TRBD1 matching over 8 bases. Germline CDR1 and CDR2: MNHEY and SVGEGT. V lost 0 bases and J lost 15; bases outside the gene matches: 7. The CDR3 runs to 13 residues. The CDR3 bases are TGTGCCAGCAGTTACTCCCAGGACAGGGTCGGGTTCTTC. It codes for CASSYSQDRVGFF.

The gene calls are TRBV5-1 and TRBJ1-1; a possible D gene is TRBD1 (6 bases). Trimming took off 3 bases at V and 4 bases at J, with 16 bases between the two ends. The CDR3 covers 15 residues. Germline V gene sequence: CDR1 SGHRS, CDR2 YFSETQ. In DNA form, the CDR3 reads TGCGCCAGCAGCTCGGCACCGGGAGGGGGCACTGAAGCTTTCTTT. This encodes CASSSAPGGGTEAFF.

The chain recombines TRBV6-5 with TRBJ2-7, with 8 positions matching TRBD2. V trimming: 2 bases; J trimming: 3 bases; junction bases outside the gene matches: 6. This CDR3 region has 15 residues. From germline, CDR1 is MNHEY and CDR2 SVGAGI. In nucleotides, the CDR3 is TGTGCCAGCAGTTACGATTCGGGGGGGGGCTACGAGCAGTACTTC. Translating gives CASSYDSGGGYEQYF.

V is TRBV6-5 and J is TRBJ1-2; D ambiguous. Trimming left V 2 bases short and J 2 bases short, with 9 bases between. The germline CDR1 and CDR2 sequences are MNHEY and SVGAGI. The CDR3 is 14 amino acids. CDR3 sequence reads: CASSYNAYNYGYTF. CDR3 nucleotide sequence: TGTGCCAGCAGTTACAACGCGTACAACTATGGCTACACCTTC.

V and J are TRBV2 and TRBJ1-6, with 8 bases matching TRBD1. Trimming removed 7 bases from V and 7 bases from J; junction bases left unmatched: 6. The CDR3 has 14 residues. Germline CDR1 SNHLY, CDR2 FYNNEI. DNA for the CDR3: TGTGCCAGCATCCAGACAGGGGCAAATTCACCCCTCCACTTT. This sequence encodes CASIQTGANSPLHF.

The rearrangement links TRBV3-1 (or the pseudogene TRBV3-2) to TRBJ2-7; the match to TRBD1 covers 7 bases. Germline V gives CDR1 LGHDT, CDR2 YNNKEL (reference sequence). J lost 0 bases, V lost 4 bases, and 6 bases had no gene match. The CDR3 is made up of 15 amino acids. The CDR3 loop reads CASSLRDRVSYEQYF. The CDR3 nucleotides read TGTGCCAGCAGCCTCCGAGACAGGGTCTCCTACGAGCAGTACTTC.

This rearrangement joins TRBV4-3 to TRBJ1-1, with unresolved D. The V end lost 0 bases, the J end lost 5 bases, and 19 bases lay between the germline ends. The CDR3 consists of 17 residues. Germline values: CDR1 LGHNA, CDR2 YSLEER. CDR3 in amino acids: CASSQDRLARRGTEAFF. The CDR3 DNA reads TGCGCCAGCAGCCAAGATAGGTTAGCCCGGCGAGGGACTGAAGCTTTCTTT.